The entry that follows covers one T cell receptor beta chain sequence. The CDR3 is made up of 15 amino acids. The germline CDR1 and CDR2 sequences are SGHDN and FVKESK. The germline V and J ends were trimmed by 1 base and 4 bases, with 13 bases remaining between them. This sample stems from a study of chemoradiotherapy in HPV16-positive cancers. Assay used: immunoSEQ multiplex PCR; TCRdb lists only in-frame clones, some missing. Of approximately 9,300 clones listed, roughly nine tenths are singletons. The material sequenced was blood, taken from a patient who underwent chemoradiotherapy. The gene calls are TRBV14 and TRBJ1-2; D uncertain. This clonotype originated in a human donor with HPV-associated anogenital cancer. The CDR3 DNA sequence: TGTGCCAGCAGCCAAGGCGGCGGCAGTCTCTATGGCTACACCTTC. This encodes CASSQGGGSLYGYTF. The entire variable domain, with the rest obtained from reference TRBV14 and TRBJ1-2, is as follows: EAGVTQFPSHSVIEKGQTVTLRCDPISGHDNLYWYRRVMGKEIKFLLHFVKESKQDESGMPNNRFLAERTGGTYSTLKVQPAELEDSGVYFCASSQGGGSLYGYTFGSGTRLTVV.